Listed below are T cell receptor beta chains from one sample, sequenced in a study of cytomegalovirus exposure and HLA in healthy donors. The repertoire was sequenced with immunoSEQ multiplex PCR; TCRdb's copy has only in-frame clones and lacks some. The table shows approximately 190,000 clones, with more than 75% occurring only once. The sample consisted of PBMCs. These receptors were collected from a man aged 30 to 45 in good health and CMV-seronegative. The CDR3 runs from the conserved cysteine through the conserved F or W. A D gene is named only where the DNA matches it firmly. Clone size appears in some rows only: once, few, many, or a class for an expanded clone.

. | TRBJ2-5 | TRBV14 | TRBD1 | CASSQARGTGHGETQYF | TGTGCCAGCAGCCAAGCGCGCGGGACAGGGCACGGAGAGACCCAGTACTTC
. | TRBJ2-7 | TRBV7-2 | . | CASSPRAGRSYEQYF | TGTGCCAGCAGCCCCCGAGCGGGCCGGTCCTACGAGCAGTACTTC
. | TRBJ2-7 | TRBV4-2 | TRBD2 | CASSQGALASYEQYF | TGTGCCAGCAGCCAAGGAGCACTAGCGTCCTACGAGCAGTACTTC
once | TRBJ2-1 | TRBV5-1 | . | CASSDFGDTTYNEQFF | TGCGCCAGCAGCGATTTTGGGGACACAACTTACAATGAGCAGTTCTTC
few | TRBJ1-1 | TRBV28 | TRBD1 | CASSSAGTGGTEAFF | TGTGCCAGCAGTTCCGCCGGGACAGGGGGCACTGAAGCTTTCTTT
. | TRBJ1-1 | TRBV27 | TRBD1 | CASSLAGQGAFF | TGTGCCAGCAGTTTGGCCGGACAGGGAGCTTTCTTT
once | TRBJ1-3 | TRBV6-1 | . | CASSESVNTIYF | TGTGCCAGCAGTGAGTCAGTAAACACCATATATTTT
. | TRBJ1-5 | TRBV6-5 | . | CASSALLVRNQPQHF | TGTGCCAGCAGTGCCCTATTAGTACGCAATCAGCCCCAGCATTTT
. | TRBJ2-7 | TRBV20-1 | . | CSASGNEQYF | TGCAGTGCTTCCGGGAACGAGCAGTACTTC
. | TRBJ1-2 | TRBV28 | TRBD1 | CASSPITTGGLRYGYTF | TGTGCCAGCAGTCCTATTACGACAGGGGGACTTAGGTATGGCTACACCTTC
. | TRBJ2-7 | TRBV30 | . | CAGANLLRSSYEQYF | TGTGCCGGAGCTAACCTGTTGCGGTCCTCCTACGAGCAGTACTTC
once | TRBJ2-7 | TRBV4-1 | TRBD2 | CASSPREGLFYEQYF | TGCGCCAGCAGCCCCCGGGAGGGCCTATTCTACGAGCAGTACTTC
. | TRBJ1-2 | TRBV7-9 | TRBD1 | CASSLGDRESPGYTF | TGTGCCAGCAGCTTAGGGGACAGGGAGAGTCCTGGCTACACCTTC
. | TRBJ2-1 | TRBV28 | TRBD1 | CASRPNTGTGNNEQFF | TGTGCCAGCAGGCCCAATACCGGGACAGGAAACAATGAGCAGTTCTTC
. | TRBJ1-1 | TRBV28 | TRBD1 | CASSYTDRVDTEAFF | TGTGCCAGCAGTTACACGGACAGGGTAGACACTGAAGCTTTCTTT
. | TRBJ2-1 | TRBV2 | . | CASSNPRDSSFDEQFF | TGTGCCAGCAGCAACCCTCGGGACTCCTCTTTCGATGAGCAGTTCTTC
once | TRBJ2-5 | TRBV7-2 | . | CASSSTGSGETQYF | TGTGCCAGCAGTTCAACAGGGAGCGGAGAGACCCAGTACTTC
few | TRBJ2-7 | TRBV6-6 | . | CASSAQGRGEQYF | TGTGCCAGCAGTGCACAGGGCCGCGGCGAGCAGTACTTC
. | TRBJ2-1 | TRBV4-1 | . | CASSPAGYNEQFF | TGCGCCAGCAGCCCCGCAGGTTACAATGAGCAGTTCTTC
. | TRBJ1-5 | TRBV19 | . | CASSVGYRGPQHF | TGTGCCAGTAGTGTAGGTTATCGGGGGCCCCAGCATTTT
. | TRBJ2-7 | TRBV2 | . | CASSEGRNEQYF | TGTGCCAGCAGTGAGGGGAGGAACGAGCAGTACTTC
. | TRBJ1-2 | TRBV9 | TRBD1 | CASSVVDRSDSYTF | TGTGCCAGCAGCGTAGTGGACAGGTCGGATAGCTACACCTTC
. | TRBJ2-1 | TRBV11-2 | . | CASSSMSDEQFF | TGTGCCAGCAGCTCCATGAGCGATGAGCAGTTCTTC
. | TRBJ2-1 | TRBV25-1 | TRBD2 | CASSEFLAGGPFSNEQFF | TGTGCCAGCAGTGAGTTCCTAGCGGGAGGGCCGTTTTCTAATGAGCAGTTCTTC
. | TRBJ2-1 | TRBV19 | TRBD2 | CASSISGGGYNEQFF | TGTGCCAGTAGTATCAGCGGGGGAGGGTACAATGAGCAGTTCTTC
. | TRBJ1-2 | TRBV7-9 | . | CSSSTGDYGYTF | TGTTCCAGCAGTACGGGGGACTATGGCTACACCTTC